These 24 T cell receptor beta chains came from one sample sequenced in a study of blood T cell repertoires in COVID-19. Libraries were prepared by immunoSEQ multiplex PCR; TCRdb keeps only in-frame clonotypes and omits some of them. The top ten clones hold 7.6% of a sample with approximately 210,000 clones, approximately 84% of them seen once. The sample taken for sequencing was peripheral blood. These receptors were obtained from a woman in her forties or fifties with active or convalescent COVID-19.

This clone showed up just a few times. CDR3 sequence (DNA): TGTGCCATCAGTTCACAGGGGAGCTCCTACGAGCAGTACTTC. As protein: CAISSQGSSYEQYF. The chain links TRBV10-3 to TRBJ2-7; TRBD1 matches at 7 bases. The trim removed 5 bases at V and 0 bases at J, leaving 4 bases unmatched. CDR1 and CDR2 from the germline V gene are ENHRY and SYGVKD. The CDR3 length is 14 residues.

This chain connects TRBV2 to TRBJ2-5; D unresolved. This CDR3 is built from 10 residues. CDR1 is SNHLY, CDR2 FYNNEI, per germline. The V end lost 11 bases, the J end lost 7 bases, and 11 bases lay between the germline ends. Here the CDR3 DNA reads TGTGCCCAAGGAGATTTGACCCAGTACTTC. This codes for CAQGDLTQYF. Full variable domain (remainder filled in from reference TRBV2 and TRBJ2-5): EPEVTQTPSHQVTQMGQEVILRCVPISNHLYFYWYRQILGQKVEFLVSFYNNEISEKSEIFDDQFSVERPDGSNFTLKIRSTKLEDSAMYFCAQGDLTQYFGPGTRLLVL.

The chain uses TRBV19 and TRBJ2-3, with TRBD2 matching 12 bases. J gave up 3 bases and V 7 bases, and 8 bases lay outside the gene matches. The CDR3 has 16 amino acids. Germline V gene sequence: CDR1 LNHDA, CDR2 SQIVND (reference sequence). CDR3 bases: TGTGCCAGTACCCCGACTAGCGGGAGTAAGACAGATACGCAGTATTTT. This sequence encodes CASTPTSGSKTDTQYF.

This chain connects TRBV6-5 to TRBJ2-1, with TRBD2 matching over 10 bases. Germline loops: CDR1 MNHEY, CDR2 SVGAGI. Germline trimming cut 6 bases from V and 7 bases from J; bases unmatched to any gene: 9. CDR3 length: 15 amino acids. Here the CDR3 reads CASRPSGRALNEQFF. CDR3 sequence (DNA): TGTGCCAGCAGGCCAAGCGGGAGGGCCCTGAATGAGCAGTTCTTC.

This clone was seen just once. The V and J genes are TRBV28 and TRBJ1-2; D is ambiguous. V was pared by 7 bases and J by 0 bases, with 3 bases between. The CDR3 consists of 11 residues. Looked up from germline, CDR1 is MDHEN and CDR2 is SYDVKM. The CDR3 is CASTANYGYTF. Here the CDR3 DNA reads TGTGCCAGCACAGCTAACTATGGCTACACCTTC.

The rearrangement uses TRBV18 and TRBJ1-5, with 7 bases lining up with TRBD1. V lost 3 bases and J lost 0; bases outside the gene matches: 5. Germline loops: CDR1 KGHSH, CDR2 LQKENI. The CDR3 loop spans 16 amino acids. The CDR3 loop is CASSPSGQNSNQPQHF. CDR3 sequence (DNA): TGTGCCAGCTCACCCTCGGGACAGAATAGCAATCAGCCCCAGCATTTT.

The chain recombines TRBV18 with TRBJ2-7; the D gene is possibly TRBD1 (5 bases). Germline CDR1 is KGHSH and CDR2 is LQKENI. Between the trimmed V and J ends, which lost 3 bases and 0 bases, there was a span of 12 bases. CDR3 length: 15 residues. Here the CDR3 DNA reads TGTGCCAGCTCACCGGGGCTAGTCCACTCCTACGAGCAGTACTTC. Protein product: CASSPGLVHSYEQYF.

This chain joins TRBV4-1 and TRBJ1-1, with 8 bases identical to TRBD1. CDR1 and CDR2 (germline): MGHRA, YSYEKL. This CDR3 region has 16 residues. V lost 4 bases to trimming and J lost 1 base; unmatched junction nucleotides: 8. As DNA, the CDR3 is TGCGCCAGCAGCCCTATGACAGGGGCTCGGAACACTGAAGCTTTCTTT. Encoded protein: CASSPMTGARNTEAFF.

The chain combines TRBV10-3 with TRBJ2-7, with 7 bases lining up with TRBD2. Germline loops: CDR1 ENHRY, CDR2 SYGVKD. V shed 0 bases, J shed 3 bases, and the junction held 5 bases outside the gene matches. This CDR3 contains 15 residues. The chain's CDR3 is CAISESNPGGYEQYF. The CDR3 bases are TGTGCCATCAGTGAGTCTAACCCGGGGGGCTACGAGCAGTACTTC.

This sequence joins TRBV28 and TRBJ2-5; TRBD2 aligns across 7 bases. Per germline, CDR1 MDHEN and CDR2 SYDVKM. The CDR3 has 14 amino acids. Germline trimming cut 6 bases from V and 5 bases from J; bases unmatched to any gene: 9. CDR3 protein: CASSTSDHGETQYF. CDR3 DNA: TGTGCCAGCAGCACTAGCGACCATGGGGAGACCCAGTACTTC.

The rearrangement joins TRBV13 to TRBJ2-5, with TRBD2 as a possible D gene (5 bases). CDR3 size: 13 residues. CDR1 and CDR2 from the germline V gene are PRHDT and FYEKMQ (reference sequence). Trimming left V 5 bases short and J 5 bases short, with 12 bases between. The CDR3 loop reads CASSQRPGETQYF. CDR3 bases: TGTGCCAGCAGCCAGCGGCCTGGGGAGACCCAGTACTTC.

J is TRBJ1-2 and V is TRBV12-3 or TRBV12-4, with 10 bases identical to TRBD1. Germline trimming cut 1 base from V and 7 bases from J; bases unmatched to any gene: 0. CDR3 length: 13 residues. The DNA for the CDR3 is TGTGCCAGCAGTTTAGGGACAGGGGGTGGCTACACCTTC. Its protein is CASSLGTGGGYTF.

The CDR3 nucleotides read TGTGCCAGCAGTCCAGACAGGGCGGAAGCTTTCTTT. This encodes CASSPDRAEAFF. This chain connects TRBV2 to TRBJ1-1, with 7 positions matching TRBD1. The CDR3 totals 12 residues. The germline V gene has CDR1 SNHLY and CDR2 FYNNEI. With V trimmed by 5 bases and J by 8 bases, 5 bases remained unmatched.

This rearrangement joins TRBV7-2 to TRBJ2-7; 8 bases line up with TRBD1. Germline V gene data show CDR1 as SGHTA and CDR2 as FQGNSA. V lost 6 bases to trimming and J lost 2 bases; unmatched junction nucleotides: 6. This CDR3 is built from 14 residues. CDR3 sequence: CASRIGQGAYEQYF. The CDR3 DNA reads TGTGCCAGCAGGATCGGACAGGGAGCCTACGAGCAGTACTTC.

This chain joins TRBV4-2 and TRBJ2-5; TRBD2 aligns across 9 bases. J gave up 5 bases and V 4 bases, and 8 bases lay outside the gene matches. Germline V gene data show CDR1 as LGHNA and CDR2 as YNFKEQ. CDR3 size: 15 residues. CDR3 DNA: TGTGCCAGCAGCCCGCGGGGGGGCCAAACGGAGACCCAGTACTTC. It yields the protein CASSPRGGQTETQYF.

The CDR3 loop is CASRAVGTVNQPQHF. In nucleotides, the CDR3 is TGTGCCAGCAGGGCGGTCGGGACAGTGAATCAGCCCCAGCATTTT. The chain employs TRBV6-5 and TRBJ1-5, with TRBD1 identical over 7 bases. Unmatched junction bases numbered 9, after V lost 6 bases and J lost 4 bases. In germline, CDR1 is MNHEY, CDR2 SVGAGI. This CDR3 is built from 15 residues.

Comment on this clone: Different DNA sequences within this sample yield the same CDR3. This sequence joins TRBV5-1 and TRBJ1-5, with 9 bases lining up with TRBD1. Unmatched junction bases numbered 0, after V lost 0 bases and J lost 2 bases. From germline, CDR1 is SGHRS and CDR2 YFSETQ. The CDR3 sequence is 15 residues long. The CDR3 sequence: CASSLGTGGNQPQHF. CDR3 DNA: TGCGCCAGCAGCTTGGGGACAGGGGGCAATCAGCCCCAGCATTTT.

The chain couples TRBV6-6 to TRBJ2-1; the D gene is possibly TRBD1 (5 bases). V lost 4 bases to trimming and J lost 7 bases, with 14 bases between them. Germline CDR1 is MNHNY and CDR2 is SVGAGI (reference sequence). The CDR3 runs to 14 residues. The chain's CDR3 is CASSSQGGQNEQFF. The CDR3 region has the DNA TGTGCCAGCAGTTCGCAGGGTGGTCAAAATGAGCAGTTCTTC.

In DNA form, the CDR3 reads TGTGCCAGCAGACACGGGACTCCAGGGACTGAAGCTTTCTTT. Translated: CASRHGTPGTEAFF. The chain links TRBV6-6 to TRBJ1-1; D may be TRBD1 (5 bases). The CDR3 totals 14 residues. Trimming took off 6 bases at V and 5 bases at J, with 16 bases between the two ends. The germline V gene has CDR1 MNHNY and CDR2 SVGAGI (reference sequence).

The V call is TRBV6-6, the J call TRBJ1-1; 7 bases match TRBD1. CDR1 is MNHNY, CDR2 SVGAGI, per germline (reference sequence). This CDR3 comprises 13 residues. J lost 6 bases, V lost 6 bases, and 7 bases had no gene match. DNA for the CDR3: TGTGCCAGCAGACCACAGGGGAGCGCTGAAGCTTTCTTT. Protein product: CASRPQGSAEAFF.

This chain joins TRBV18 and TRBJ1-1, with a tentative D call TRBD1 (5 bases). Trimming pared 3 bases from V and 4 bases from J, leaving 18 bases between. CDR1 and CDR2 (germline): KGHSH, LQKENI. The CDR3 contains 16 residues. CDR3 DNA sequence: TGTGCCAGCTCACCTTCCAGGACACAAACGGGCACTGAAGCTTTCTTT. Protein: CASSPSRTQTGTEAFF.

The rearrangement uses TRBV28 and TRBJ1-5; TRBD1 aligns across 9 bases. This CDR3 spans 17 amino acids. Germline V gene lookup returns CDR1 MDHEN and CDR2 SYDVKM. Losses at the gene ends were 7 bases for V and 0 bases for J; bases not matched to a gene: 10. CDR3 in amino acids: CASTPGGGQGSNQPQHF. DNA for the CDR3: TGTGCCAGCACTCCCGGGGGGGGACAGGGTAGCAATCAGCCCCAGCATTTT.

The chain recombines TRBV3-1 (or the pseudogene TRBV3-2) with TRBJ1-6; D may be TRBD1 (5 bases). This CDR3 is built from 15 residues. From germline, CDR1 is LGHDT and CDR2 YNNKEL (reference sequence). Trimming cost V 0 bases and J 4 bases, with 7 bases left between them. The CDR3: CASSQDRAYNSPLHF. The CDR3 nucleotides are TGTGCCAGCAGCCAAGACAGGGCTTATAATTCACCCCTCCACTTT.

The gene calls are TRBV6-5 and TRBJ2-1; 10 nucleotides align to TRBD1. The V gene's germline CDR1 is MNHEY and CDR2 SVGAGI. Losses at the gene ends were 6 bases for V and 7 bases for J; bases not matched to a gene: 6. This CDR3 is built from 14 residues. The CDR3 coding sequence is TGTGCCAGCAGGAGACAGGGGGCGGCGAATGAGCAGTTCTTC. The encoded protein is CASRRQGAANEQFF.